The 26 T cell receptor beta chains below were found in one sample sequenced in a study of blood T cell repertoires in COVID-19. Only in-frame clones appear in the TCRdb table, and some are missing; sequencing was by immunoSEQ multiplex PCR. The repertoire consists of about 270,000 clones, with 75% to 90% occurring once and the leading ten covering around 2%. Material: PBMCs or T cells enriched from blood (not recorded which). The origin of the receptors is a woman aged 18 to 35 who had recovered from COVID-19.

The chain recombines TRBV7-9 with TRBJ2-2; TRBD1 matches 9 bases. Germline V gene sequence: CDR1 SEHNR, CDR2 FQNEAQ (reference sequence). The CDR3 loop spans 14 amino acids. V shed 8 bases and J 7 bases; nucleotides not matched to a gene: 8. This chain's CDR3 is CASQWTGVGGELFF. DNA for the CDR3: TGTGCCAGCCAGTGGACAGGGGTTGGCGGGGAGCTGTTTTTT.

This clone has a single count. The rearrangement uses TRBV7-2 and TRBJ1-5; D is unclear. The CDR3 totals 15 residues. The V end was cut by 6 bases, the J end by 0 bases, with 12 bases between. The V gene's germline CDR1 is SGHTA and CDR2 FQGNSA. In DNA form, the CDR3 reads TGTGCCAGCAGTCATGACTACTATAGCAATCAGCCCCAGCATTTT. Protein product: CASSHDYYSNQPQHF.

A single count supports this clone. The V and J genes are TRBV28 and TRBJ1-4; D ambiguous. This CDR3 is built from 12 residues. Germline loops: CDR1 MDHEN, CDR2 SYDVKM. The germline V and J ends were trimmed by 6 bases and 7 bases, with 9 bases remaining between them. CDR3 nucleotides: TGTGCCAGCAGGGGAGGAGGTGAAAAACTGTTTTTT. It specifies CASRGGGEKLFF. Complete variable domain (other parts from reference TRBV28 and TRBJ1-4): DVKVTQSSRYLVKRTGEKVFLECVQDMDHENMFWYRQDPGLGLRLIYFSYDVKMKEKGDIPEGYSVSREKKERFSLILESASTNQTSMYLCASRGGGEKLFFGSGTQLSVL.

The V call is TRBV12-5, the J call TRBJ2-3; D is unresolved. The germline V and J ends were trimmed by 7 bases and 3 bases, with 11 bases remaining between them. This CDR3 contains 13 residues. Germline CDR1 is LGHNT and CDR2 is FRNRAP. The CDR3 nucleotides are TGTGCTAGTGAAGCTATGAGGACAGATACGCAGTATTTT. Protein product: CASEAMRTDTQYF.

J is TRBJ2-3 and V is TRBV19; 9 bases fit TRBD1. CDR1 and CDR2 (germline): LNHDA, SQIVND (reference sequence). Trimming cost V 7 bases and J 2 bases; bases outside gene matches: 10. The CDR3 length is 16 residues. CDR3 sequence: CASTRTGEGYTDTQYF. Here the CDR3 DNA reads TGTGCCAGTACCCGGACAGGGGAAGGGTACACAGATACGCAGTATTTT.

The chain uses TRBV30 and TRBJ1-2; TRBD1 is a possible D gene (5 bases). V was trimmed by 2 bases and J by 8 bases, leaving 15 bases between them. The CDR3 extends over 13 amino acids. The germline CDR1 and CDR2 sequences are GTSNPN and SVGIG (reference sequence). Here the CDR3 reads CAWSHQQDEGYTF. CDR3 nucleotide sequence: TGTGCCTGGAGTCATCAACAGGACGAGGGCTACACCTTC.

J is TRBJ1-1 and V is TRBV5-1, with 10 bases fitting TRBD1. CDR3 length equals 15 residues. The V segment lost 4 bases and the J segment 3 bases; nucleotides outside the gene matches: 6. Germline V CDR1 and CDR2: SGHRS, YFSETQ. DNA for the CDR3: TGCGCCAGCAGCCACGGACAGGGGGTTGACACTGAAGCTTTCTTT. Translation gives CASSHGQGVDTEAFF.

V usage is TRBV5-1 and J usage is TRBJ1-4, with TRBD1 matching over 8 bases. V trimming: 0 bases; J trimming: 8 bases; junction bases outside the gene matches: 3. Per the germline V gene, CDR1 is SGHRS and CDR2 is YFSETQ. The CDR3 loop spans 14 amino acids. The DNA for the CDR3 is TGCGCCAGCAGCTTGGTGCAGGGGGCAGAAAAACTGTTTTTT. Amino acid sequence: CASSLVQGAEKLFF. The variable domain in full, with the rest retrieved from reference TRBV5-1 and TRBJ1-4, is KAGVTQTPRYLIKTRGQQVTLSCSPISGHRSVSWYQQTPGQGLQFLFEYFSETQRNKGNFPGRFSGRQFSNSRSEMNVSTLELGDSALYLCASSLVQGAEKLFFGSGTQLSVL.

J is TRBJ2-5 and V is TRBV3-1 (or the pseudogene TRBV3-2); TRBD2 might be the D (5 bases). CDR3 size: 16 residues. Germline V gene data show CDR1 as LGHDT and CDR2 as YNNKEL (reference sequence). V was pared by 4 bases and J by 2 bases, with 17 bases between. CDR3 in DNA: TGTGCCAGCAGCCTTAGAGGTGGGAGACGGCAAGAGACCCAGTACTTC. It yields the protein CASSLRGGRRQETQYF.

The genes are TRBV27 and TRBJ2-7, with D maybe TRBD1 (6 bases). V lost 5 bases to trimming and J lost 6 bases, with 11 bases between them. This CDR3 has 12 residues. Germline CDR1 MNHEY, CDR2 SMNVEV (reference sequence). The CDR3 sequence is CASSPNRVEQYF. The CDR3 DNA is TGTGCCAGCAGTCCCAACAGGGTCGAGCAGTACTTC.

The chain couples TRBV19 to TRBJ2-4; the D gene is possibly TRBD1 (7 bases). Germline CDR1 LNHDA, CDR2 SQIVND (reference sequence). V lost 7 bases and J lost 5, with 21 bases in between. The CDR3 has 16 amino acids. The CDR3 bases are TGTGCCAGTACCTTCGGACAGGTTGGGGGGCAAAACATTCAGTACTTC. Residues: CASTFGQVGGQNIQYF.

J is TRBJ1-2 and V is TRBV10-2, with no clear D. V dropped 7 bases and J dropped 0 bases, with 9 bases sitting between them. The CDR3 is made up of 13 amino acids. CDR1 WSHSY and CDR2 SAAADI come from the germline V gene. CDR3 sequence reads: CASTSLTNYGYTF. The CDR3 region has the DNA TGCGCCAGCACTTCACTGACTAACTATGGCTACACCTTC.

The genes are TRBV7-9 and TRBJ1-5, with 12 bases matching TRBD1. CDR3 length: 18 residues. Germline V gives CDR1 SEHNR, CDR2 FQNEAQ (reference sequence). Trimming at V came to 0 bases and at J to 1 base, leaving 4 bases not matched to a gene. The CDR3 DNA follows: TGTGCCAGCAGCTTAGCACCGGGACAGGGGGCCAGCAATCAGCCCCAGCATTTT. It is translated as CASSLAPGQGASNQPQHF. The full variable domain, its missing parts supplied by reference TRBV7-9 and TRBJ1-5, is DTGVSQNPRHKITKRGQNVTFRCDPISEHNRLYWYRQTLGQGPEFLTYFQNEAQLEKSRLLSDRFSAERPKGSFSTLEIQRTEQGDSAMYLCASSLAPGQGASNQPQHFGDGTRLSIL.

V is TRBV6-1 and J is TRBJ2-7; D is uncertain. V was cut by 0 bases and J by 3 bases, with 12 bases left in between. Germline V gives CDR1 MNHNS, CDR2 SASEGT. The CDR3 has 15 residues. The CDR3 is CASSEAWQVGYEQYF. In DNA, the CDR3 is TGTGCCAGCAGTGAAGCTTGGCAGGTTGGCTACGAGCAGTACTTC.

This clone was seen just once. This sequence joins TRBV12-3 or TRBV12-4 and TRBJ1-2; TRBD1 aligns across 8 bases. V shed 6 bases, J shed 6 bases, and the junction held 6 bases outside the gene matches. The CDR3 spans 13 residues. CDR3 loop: CASRSGQGHGYTF. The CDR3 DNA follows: TGTGCCAGCAGAAGCGGACAGGGTCATGGCTACACCTTC.

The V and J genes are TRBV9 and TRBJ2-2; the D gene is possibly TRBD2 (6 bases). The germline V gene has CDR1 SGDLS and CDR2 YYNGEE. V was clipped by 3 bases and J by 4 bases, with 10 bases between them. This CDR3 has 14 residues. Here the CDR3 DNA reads TGTGCCAGCAGCGCCGGGACTGGCACCGGGGAGCTGTTTTTT. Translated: CASSAGTGTGELFF.

CDR3 nucleotides: TGTGCCAGTAGTAAGCGACCGGAACAAGCTAACTATGGCTACACCTTC. This sequence encodes CASSKRPEQANYGYTF. The chain links TRBV19 to TRBJ1-2; D gene unclear. V dropped 4 bases and J dropped 0 bases, with 15 bases sitting between them. CDR3 length: 16 residues. The germline CDR1 and CDR2 sequences are LNHDA and SQIVND (reference sequence).

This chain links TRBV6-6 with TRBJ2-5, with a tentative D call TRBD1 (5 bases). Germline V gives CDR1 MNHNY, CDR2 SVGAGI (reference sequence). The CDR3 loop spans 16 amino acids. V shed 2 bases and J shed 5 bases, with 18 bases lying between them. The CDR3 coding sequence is TGTGCCAGCAGTTACGAGTACAGAAGGGGTGCGGAGACCCAGTACTTC. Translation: CASSYEYRRGAETQYF.

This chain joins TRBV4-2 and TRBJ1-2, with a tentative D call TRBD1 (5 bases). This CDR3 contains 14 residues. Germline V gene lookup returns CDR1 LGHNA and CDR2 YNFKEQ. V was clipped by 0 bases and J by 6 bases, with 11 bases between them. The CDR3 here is CASSQDPGRHGYTF. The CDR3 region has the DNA TGTGCCAGCAGCCAAGACCCAGGGCGCCATGGCTACACCTTC.

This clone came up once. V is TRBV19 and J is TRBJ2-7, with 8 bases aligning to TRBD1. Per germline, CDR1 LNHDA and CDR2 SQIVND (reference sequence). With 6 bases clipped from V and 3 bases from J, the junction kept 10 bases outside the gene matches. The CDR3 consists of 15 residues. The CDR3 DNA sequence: TGTGCCAGTAGGGAACAGGGGGACCTGCGCTACGAGCAGTACTTC. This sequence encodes CASREQGDLRYEQYF.

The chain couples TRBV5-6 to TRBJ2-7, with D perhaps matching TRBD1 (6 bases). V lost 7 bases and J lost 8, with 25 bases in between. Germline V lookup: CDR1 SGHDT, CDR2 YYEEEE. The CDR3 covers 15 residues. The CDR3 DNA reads TGTGCCAGCCCCTTTGAGCTAGCAGGGGATCATCAGCAGTACTTC. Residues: CASPFELAGDHQQYF.

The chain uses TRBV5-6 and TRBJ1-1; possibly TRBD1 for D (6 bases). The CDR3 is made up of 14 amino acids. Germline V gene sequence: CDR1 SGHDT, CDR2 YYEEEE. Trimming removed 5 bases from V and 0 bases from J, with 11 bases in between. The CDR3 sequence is CASRPGGMNTEAFF. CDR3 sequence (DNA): TGTGCCAGCAGGCCTGGGGGCATGAACACTGAAGCTTTCTTT.

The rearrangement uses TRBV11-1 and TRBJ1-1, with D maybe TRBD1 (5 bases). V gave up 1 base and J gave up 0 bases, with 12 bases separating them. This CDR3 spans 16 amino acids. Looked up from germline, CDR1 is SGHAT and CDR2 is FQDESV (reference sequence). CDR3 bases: TGTGCCAGCAGCTTAGACCAGGGCCTGATGAACACTGAAGCTTTCTTT. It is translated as CASSLDQGLMNTEAFF.

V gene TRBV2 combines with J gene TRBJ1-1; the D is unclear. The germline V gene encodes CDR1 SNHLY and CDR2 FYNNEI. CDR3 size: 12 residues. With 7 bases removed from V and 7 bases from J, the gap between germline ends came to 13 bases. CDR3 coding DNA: TGTGCCAGCAATCTTCCCCGGGTTGAAGCTTTCTTT. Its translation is CASNLPRVEAFF.

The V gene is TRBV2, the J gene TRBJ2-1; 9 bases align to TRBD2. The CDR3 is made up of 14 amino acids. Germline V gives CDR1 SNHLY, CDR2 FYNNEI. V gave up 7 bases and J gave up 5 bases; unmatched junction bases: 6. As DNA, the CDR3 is TGTGCCAGCAAACCTGGCGGGGGGGACAATGAGCAGTTCTTC. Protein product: CASKPGGGDNEQFF.

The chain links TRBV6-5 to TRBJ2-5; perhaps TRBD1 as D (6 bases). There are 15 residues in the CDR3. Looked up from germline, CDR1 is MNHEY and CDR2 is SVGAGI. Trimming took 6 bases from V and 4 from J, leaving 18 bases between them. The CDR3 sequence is CASRLTGNVRETQYF. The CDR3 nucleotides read TGTGCCAGCAGACTTACAGGGAACGTACGAGAGACCCAGTACTTC.